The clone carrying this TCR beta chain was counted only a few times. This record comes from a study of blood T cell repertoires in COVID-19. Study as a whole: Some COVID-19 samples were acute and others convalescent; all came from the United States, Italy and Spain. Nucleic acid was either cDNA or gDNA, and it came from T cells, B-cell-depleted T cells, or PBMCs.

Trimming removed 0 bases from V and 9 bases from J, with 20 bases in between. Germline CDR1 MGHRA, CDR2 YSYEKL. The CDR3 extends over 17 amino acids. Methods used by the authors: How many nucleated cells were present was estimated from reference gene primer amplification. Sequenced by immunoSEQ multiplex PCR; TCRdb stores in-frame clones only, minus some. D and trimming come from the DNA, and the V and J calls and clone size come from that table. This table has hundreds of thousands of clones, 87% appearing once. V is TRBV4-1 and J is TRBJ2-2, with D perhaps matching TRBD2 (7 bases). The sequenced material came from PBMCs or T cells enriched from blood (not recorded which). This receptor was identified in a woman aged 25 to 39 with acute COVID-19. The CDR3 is CASSQEYGGPVLRELFF. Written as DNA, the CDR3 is TGCGCCAGCAGCCAAGAGTACGGGGGGCCCGTATTGCGGGAGCTGTTTTTT.